A single sample gave rise to the 27 T cell receptor beta chains below, sequenced in a study of blood T cell repertoires in COVID-19. Profiled with immunoSEQ multiplex PCR; TCRdb holds only in-frame clones, not every one. The table records some 89,000 clones, over 75% of them present only once. Sequenced: peripheral blood. The source is a man aged 65 to 79 with acute or convalescent COVID-19.

CDR3 region: CASSLGGTGSYEQYV. DNA of the CDR3: TGTGCCAGCAGCTTAGGGGGGACAGGATCCTACGAGCAGTACGTC. J is TRBJ2-7 and V is TRBV7-8; TRBD1 matches 8 bases. The germline V gene encodes CDR1 SGHVS and CDR2 FQNEAQ. Germline trimming cut 1 base from V and 1 base from J; bases unmatched to any gene: 3. The CDR3 totals 15 residues.

The chain carries TRBV2 and TRBJ2-3; D perhaps matches TRBD1 (5 bases). Between the trimmed V and J ends, which lost 2 bases and 2 bases, there was a span of 14 bases. Germline assignment: CDR1 SNHLY and CDR2 FYNNEI. The CDR3 loop spans 16 amino acids. The CDR3, as DNA: TGTGCCAGCAGTGAACAATTTAGCAGGGTCACAGATACGCAGTATTTT. This sequence encodes CASSEQFSRVTDTQYF.

J is TRBJ2-2 and V is TRBV12-5; D is unclear. Deletions cut 6 bases from V and 3 bases from J, with 5 bases between. The CDR3 totals 12 residues. The V gene's germline CDR1 is LGHNT and CDR2 FRNRAP. This CDR3 is CASGSHTGELFF. DNA of the CDR3: TGTGCTAGTGGCTCCCACACCGGGGAGCTGTTTTTT.

The chain employs TRBV20-1 and TRBJ1-3; 8 bases match TRBD1. This CDR3 contains 14 residues. V lost 4 bases, J lost 4 bases, and 6 bases stayed unmatched. Germline CDR1 DFQATT, CDR2 SNEGSKA (reference sequence). CDR3 residues: CSAIDRGLGNTIYF. CDR3 DNA sequence: TGCAGTGCTATTGACAGGGGTTTGGGAAACACCATATATTTT.

The chain links TRBV5-1 to TRBJ2-1; possible D gene TRBD2, 6 bases. Germline-derived CDR1 and CDR2 are SGHRS and YFSETQ. CDR3 length: 17 residues. Trimming pared 0 bases from V and 0 bases from J, leaving 13 bases between. For the CDR3, the DNA is TGCGCCAGCAGCTTGGCGGATCCCGGGGGCTCCTACAATGAGCAGTTCTTC. This sequence encodes CASSLADPGGSYNEQFF.

This clone has just one count. The chain carries TRBV5-4 and TRBJ1-4; D possibly corresponds to TRBD1 (6 bases). Germline CDR1 is SGHNT and CDR2 is YYREEE (reference sequence). This CDR3 is 15 amino acids long. V was pared by 4 bases and J by 6 bases, with 16 bases between. DNA for the CDR3: TGTGCCAGCAGCCCCGCGGGGGGCGACGATGAAAAACTGTTTTTT. Its translation: CASSPAGGDDEKLFF.

The rearrangement links TRBV2 to TRBJ1-5; the D is unclear. Trimming removed 2 bases from V and 5 bases from J, with 13 bases in between. This CDR3 comprises 15 residues. Germline CDR1 SNHLY, CDR2 FYNNEI. The CDR3 coding sequence is TGTGCCAGCAGTGAAATTGAGGGTCATTATCAGCCCCAGCATTTT. It encodes CASSEIEGHYQPQHF.

In the case of this clone: The conserved closing phenylalanine or tryptophan is absent in this CDR3, likely reflecting a read error. The limits of the CDR3 on the DNA are not certain, so only TCRdb's listed CDR3 is given. V and J are TRBV25-1 and TRBJ2-7; the D call in the table, TRBD1, was not verified against the DNA. The germline CDR1 and CDR2 sequences are MGHDK and SYGVNS. From its first to its last residue, the CDR3 has 11 amino acids. The CDR3 loop reads CASSGGGRGFL.

V is TRBV9 and J is TRBJ2-1; TRBD2 matches 15 bases. J was trimmed by 2 bases and V by 4 bases; bases with no gene match: 13. The CDR3 runs to 20 residues. CDR1 is SGDLS and CDR2 is YYNGEE in the germline V gene. CDR3 in DNA: TGTGCCAGCAGCCACCGGACTAGCGGGAGGGATGTCGGTACCTACAATGAGCAGTTCTTC. Amino acid sequence: CASSHRTSGRDVGTYNEQFF.

V and J are TRBV5-1 and TRBJ1-2; D is unresolved. Per the germline V gene, CDR1 is SGHRS and CDR2 is YFSETQ. CDR3 length equals 15 residues. Trimming took 0 bases from V and 0 from J, leaving 9 bases between them. CDR3 sequence: CASSLAAQPNYGYTF. DNA for the CDR3: TGCGCCAGCAGCTTGGCTGCACAGCCTAACTATGGCTACACCTTC.

The rearrangement joins TRBV5-1 to TRBJ2-6; 7 nucleotides match TRBD2. With 0 bases clipped from V and 4 bases from J, the junction kept 4 bases outside the gene matches. Germline V gene data show CDR1 as SGHRS and CDR2 as YFSETQ. This CDR3 contains 16 residues. This chain's CDR3 is CASSLARGEGANVLTF. The DNA of the CDR3 is TGCGCCAGCAGCTTGGCCCGGGGGGAAGGGGCCAACGTCCTGACTTTC. Supplemented by reference TRBV5-1 and TRBJ2-6, the full variable domain reads KAGVTQTPRYLIKTRGQQVTLSCSPISGHRSVSWYQQTPGQGLQFLFEYFSETQRNKGNFPGRFSGRQFSNSRSEMNVSTLELGDSALYLCASSLARGEGANVLTFGAGSRLTVL.

The chain combines TRBV20-1 with TRBJ2-7; 8 positions match TRBD1. CDR3 length: 15 residues. CDR1 is DFQATT and CDR2 is SNEGSKA in the germline V gene (reference sequence). Trimming cost V 5 bases and J 1 base; bases outside gene matches: 10. DNA of the CDR3: TGCAGTGCTGGTGGACAGGGCCTTCTATCCTACGAGCAGTACTTC. This codes for CSAGGQGLLSYEQYF.

Here the CDR3 DNA reads TGTGCCAGCAGCCAAGGGACAGTTGAGTACACTGAAGCTTTCTTT. Translation: CASSQGTVEYTEAFF. This chain connects TRBV4-2 to TRBJ1-1, with D perhaps matching TRBD1 (6 bases). Between the trimmed V and J ends, which lost 1 base and 3 bases, there was a span of 12 bases. CDR1 is LGHNA, CDR2 YNFKEQ, per germline. The CDR3 loop spans 15 amino acids.

In its sample, this clone was seen a few times. This sequence joins TRBV6-5 and TRBJ1-1; D ambiguous. With 2 bases removed from V and 0 bases from J, the gap between germline ends came to 10 bases. The germline CDR1 and CDR2 sequences are MNHEY and SVGAGI. This CDR3 comprises 15 residues. CDR3 sequence: CASSYNAAMNTEAFF. The CDR3 DNA reads TGTGCCAGCAGTTACAACGCGGCGATGAACACTGAAGCTTTCTTT.

The chain links TRBV5-1 to TRBJ1-5; TRBD1 matches at 9 bases. Germline CDR1 SGHRS, CDR2 YFSETQ. This CDR3 is 15 amino acids long. After removal of 5 bases from V and 5 bases from J, the junction contained 8 bases not matched to a gene. The DNA for the CDR3 is TGCGCCAGCAGTCTTACAGGGGGCGGGGATCAGCCCCAGCATTTT. It yields the protein CASSLTGGGDQPQHF.

In this sample, this clone turned up a few times. The DNA for the CDR3 is TGTGCCAGCAGCCCGGACAGGGGATACGAGCAGTACGTC. Its translation is CASSPDRGYEQYV. The chain carries TRBV7-9 and TRBJ2-7; TRBD1 matches at 9 bases. Germline assignment: CDR1 SEHNR and CDR2 FQNEAQ (reference sequence). This CDR3 comprises 13 residues. J gave up 4 bases and V 5 bases, and 3 bases lay outside the gene matches.

The chain carries TRBV2 and TRBJ2-1; 12 bases map to TRBD2. Germline V CDR1 and CDR2: SNHLY, FYNNEI. The junction had 3 bases not matched to a gene; V was cut back by 3 bases and J by 9 bases. The length of the CDR3 is 14 residues. The CDR3 region is CASSDASGRGEQFF. CDR3 sequence (DNA): TGTGCCAGCAGTGACGCTAGCGGGAGGGGTGAGCAGTTCTTC.

The V and J genes are TRBV27 and TRBJ2-1; TRBD2 matches 9 bases. Germline-derived CDR1 and CDR2 are MNHEY and SMNVEV (reference sequence). The CDR3 extends over 15 amino acids. J lost 6 bases, V lost 5 bases, and 8 bases had no gene match. Here the CDR3 DNA reads TGTGCCAGCAGTCAGCCGGGACTAGCTCTCAATGAGCAGTTCTTC. This gives the protein CASSQPGLALNEQFF.

The chain recombines TRBV14 with TRBJ2-1, with D possibly matching TRBD1 (5 bases). Trimming removed 1 base at V and 8 bases at J, with 12 bases between. CDR1 SGHDN and CDR2 FVKESK come from the germline V gene. The length of the CDR3 is 14 residues. The chain's CDR3 is CASSQGIIGDEQFF. The CDR3 DNA is TGTGCCAGCAGCCAAGGGATTATAGGGGATGAGCAGTTCTTC.

The chain employs TRBV3-1 (or the pseudogene TRBV3-2) and TRBJ1-4; 9 bases fit TRBD1. V lost 0 bases to trimming and J lost 8 bases; unmatched junction nucleotides: 10. The CDR3 is 17 amino acids. Per germline, CDR1 LGHDT and CDR2 YNNKEL (reference sequence). CDR3 residues: CASSQDDSGTGNEKLFF. The CDR3 DNA reads as TGTGCCAGCAGCCAAGACGATTCCGGGACAGGGAACGAAAAACTGTTTTTT.

This chain uses TRBV7-9 with TRBJ2-3; TRBD1 agrees at 7 bases. The J segment lost 4 bases and the V segment lost 2 bases, leaving 3 bases of the junction unmatched. CDR3 length: 14 amino acids. Germline CDR1 SEHNR, CDR2 FQNEAQ (reference sequence). In DNA, the CDR3 is TGTGCCAGCAGCTTAAAGGGGGCGGCAGATACGCAGTATTTT. As protein: CASSLKGAADTQYF.

J is TRBJ1-2 and V is TRBV7-9, with D possibly matching TRBD1 (5 bases). Germline CDR1 SEHNR, CDR2 FQNEAQ (reference sequence). The CDR3 totals 15 residues. V lost 6 bases to trimming and J lost 8 bases, with 22 bases between them. The CDR3 bases are TGTGCCAGCAGGACGAACCTATACACAGGAAGCGGCTACACCTTC. It yields the protein CASRTNLYTGSGYTF. Supplemented by reference TRBV7-9 and TRBJ1-2, the full variable domain reads DTGVSQNPRHKITKRGQNVTFRCDPISEHNRLYWYRQTLGQGPEFLTYFQNEAQLEKSRLLSDRFSAERPKGSFSTLEIQRTEQGDSAMYLCASRTNLYTGSGYTFGSGTRLTVV.

The chain combines TRBV5-6 with TRBJ1-2, with a tentative D call TRBD1 (6 bases). V lost 4 bases, J lost 5 bases, and 18 bases lay in between. The germline V gene encodes CDR1 SGHDT and CDR2 YYEEEE. This CDR3 contains 15 residues. CDR3 in DNA: TGTGCCAGCAGCCCAGGGGAGGGAGAGTTTTATGGCTACACCTTC. Protein: CASSPGEGEFYGYTF.

This clone has only a few counts. The DNA for the CDR3 is TGTGCCAGCAGCTTAACCAGGGTCAACTCACCCCTCCACTTT. Translating it yields CASSLTRVNSPLHF. The chain combines TRBV13 with TRBJ1-6; TRBD1 is a possible D gene (5 bases). CDR3 length: 14 residues. CDR1 and CDR2 from the germline V gene are PRHDT and FYEKMQ (reference sequence). V lost 2 bases and J 10 bases, leaving 12 bases between the germline ends.

A few counts support this clone. The V gene is TRBV30, the J gene TRBJ1-1; 10 bases fit TRBD1. The CDR3 totals 14 residues. Germline lookup yields CDR1 GTSNPN and CDR2 SVGIG (reference sequence). V was clipped by 2 bases and J by 4 bases; unmatched bases: 4. The CDR3 loop reads CAWSYWTGGTEAFF. As DNA, the CDR3 is TGTGCCTGGAGTTACTGGACAGGGGGCACTGAAGCTTTCTTT.

This chain uses TRBV18 with TRBJ2-1, with TRBD1 identical over 7 bases. The germline gives CDR1 KGHSH, CDR2 LQKENI. The ends lost 6 bases at V and 10 bases at J; junction bases unmatched: 6. There are 12 residues in the CDR3. The CDR3 DNA is TGTGCCAGCTCCCGACAGGGTTCAGAGCAGTTCTTC. This sequence encodes CASSRQGSEQFF.

The chain links TRBV18 to TRBJ2-5, with 7 bases aligning to TRBD2. CDR1 is KGHSH, CDR2 LQKENI, per germline. The junction had 8 bases not matched to a gene; V was cut back by 3 bases and J by 1 base. The CDR3 is 16 amino acids. CDR3 residues: CASSPRQGGAQETQYF. The CDR3 DNA sequence: TGTGCCAGCTCACCCAGGCAGGGAGGGGCCCAAGAGACCCAGTACTTC.